The rows below give T cell receptor beta chains drawn from one sample of a study of T cells of healthy individuals. MiXCR, run by TCRdb on the 5' RACE reads, gives a single entry per CDR3 protein. The repertoire consists of 100,000 or so distinct CDR3 sequences, with 15% to 20% occurring once and the leading ten covering over 5%. Receptors were obtained from a human donor in good health. CDR3s include the opening cysteine and the closing phenylalanine or tryptophan. A D gene is named only where the DNA matches it firmly. Not every row has a clone size; where given, it reads once, few, many or a size class.

j_call: TRBJ2-3; v_call: TRBV10-3; d_call: .; clone_size: .; cdr3_aa: CAISESKRLTDTQYF; cdr3_nt: TGTGCCATCAGTGAGTCAAAGCGGCTCACAGATACGCAGTATTTT
j_call: TRBJ2-5; v_call: TRBV7-9; d_call: .; clone_size: few; cdr3_aa: CASSRIGVETQYF; cdr3_nt: TGTGCCAGCAGCCGGATAGGGGTTGAGACCCAGTACTTC
j_call: TRBJ1-1; v_call: TRBV4-2; d_call: TRBD1; clone_size: .; cdr3_aa: CASSPPRTGLTEAFF; cdr3_nt: TGTGCCAGCAGCCCGCCGAGGACAGGGTTGACTGAAGCTTTCTTT
j_call: TRBJ2-7; v_call: TRBV18; d_call: TRBD2; clone_size: .; cdr3_aa: CASSRTSVLYEQYF; cdr3_nt: TGTGCCAGCTCCCGCACTAGCGTCCTCTACGAGCAGTACTTC
j_call: TRBJ1-3; v_call: TRBV4-3; d_call: .; clone_size: few; cdr3_aa: CASSQDRNF; cdr3_nt: TGCGCCAGCAGCCAAGATAGGAATTTT
j_call: TRBJ2-7; v_call: TRBV6-2/TRBV6-3; d_call: TRBD2; clone_size: few; cdr3_aa: CASSSTSGSYEQYF; cdr3_nt: TGTGCCAGCAGTTCGACTAGCGGGAGCTACGAGCAGTACTTC
j_call: TRBJ2-1; v_call: TRBV6-6; d_call: TRBD2; clone_size: few; cdr3_aa: CASSYGGSGGAKYNEQFF; cdr3_nt: TGTGCCAGCAGTTACGGGGGTAGCGGGGGGGCTAAGTACAATGAGCAGTTCTTC
j_call: TRBJ1-5; v_call: TRBV19; d_call: TRBD1; clone_size: .; cdr3_aa: CASDKQGNLGDQPQHF; cdr3_nt: TGTGCCAGCGATAAACAGGGGAACCTAGGCGATCAGCCCCAGCATTTT
j_call: TRBJ1-2; v_call: TRBV20-1; d_call: .; clone_size: .; cdr3_aa: CSAIRGTSNYGYTF; cdr3_nt: TGCAGTGCTATCAGAGGGACATCTAACTATGGCTACACCTTC
j_call: TRBJ2-2; v_call: TRBV4-2; d_call: TRBD2; clone_size: .; cdr3_aa: CASSHPSLLAGGFGELFF; cdr3_nt: TGTGCCAGCAGCCACCCCTCCCTACTAGCGGGAGGGTTCGGGGAGCTGTTTTTT
j_call: TRBJ2-2; v_call: TRBV10-3; d_call: .; clone_size: few; cdr3_aa: CAIPAGANTGELFF; cdr3_nt: TGTGCCATCCCAGCGGGTGCGAACACCGGGGAGCTGTTTTTT
j_call: TRBJ2-2; v_call: TRBV7-2; d_call: .; clone_size: .; cdr3_aa: CASSLWHANTGELFF; cdr3_nt: TGTGCCAGCAGCTTATGGCACGCGAACACCGGGGAGCTGTTTTTT
j_call: TRBJ1-1; v_call: TRBV12-3/TRBV12-4; d_call: TRBD1; clone_size: many; cdr3_aa: CASSLLTGVGAEAFF; cdr3_nt: TGTGCCAGCAGTCTTCTCACAGGGGTCGGGGCTGAAGCTTTCTTT
j_call: TRBJ1-3; v_call: TRBV24-1; d_call: .; clone_size: .; cdr3_aa: CATSDPKDSGNTIYF; cdr3_nt: TGTGCCACCAGTGACCCTAAAGACTCTGGAAACACCATATATTTT
j_call: TRBJ2-7; v_call: TRBV3-1; d_call: .; clone_size: .; cdr3_aa: CASSQVNLPIYEQYF; cdr3_nt: TGTGCCAGCAGCCAAGTTAACCTTCCTATCTACGAGCAGTACTTC
j_call: TRBJ2-7; v_call: TRBV5-4; d_call: .; clone_size: few; cdr3_aa: CASSVQGISYEQYF; cdr3_nt: TGTGCCAGCAGCGTACAGGGAATCTCCTACGAGCAGTACTTC
j_call: TRBJ2-4; v_call: TRBV10-1; d_call: .; clone_size: few; cdr3_aa: CASNMRGGEAKNIQYF; cdr3_nt: TGCGCCAGCAATATGAGAGGTGGGGAAGCCAAAAACATTCAGTACTTC
j_call: TRBJ2-5; v_call: TRBV20-1; d_call: TRBD2; clone_size: .; cdr3_aa: CSSTPSRTSGGLQETQYF; cdr3_nt: TGCAGTTCCACCCCGTCGCGGACTAGCGGGGGGCTCCAAGAGACCCAGTACTTC
j_call: TRBJ1-6; v_call: TRBV5-5; d_call: .; clone_size: .; cdr3_aa: CASSLSNGSPLHF; cdr3_nt: TGTGCCAGCAGCTTGTCAAATGGTTCACCCCTCCACTTT
j_call: TRBJ1-5; v_call: TRBV4-3; d_call: .; clone_size: many; cdr3_aa: CASSQVRTVSNQPQHF; cdr3_nt: TGCGCCAGCAGCCAAGTTAGGACAGTTTCCAATCAGCCCCAGCATTTT
j_call: TRBJ2-3; v_call: TRBV18; d_call: .; clone_size: .; cdr3_aa: CASSPSDTQYF; cdr3_nt: TGTGCCAGCTCACCATCCGATACGCAGTATTTT
j_call: TRBJ2-4; v_call: TRBV7-9; d_call: .; clone_size: many; cdr3_aa: CASSLDVNIQYF; cdr3_nt: TGTGCCAGCAGCTTGGACGTAAACATTCAGTACTTC
j_call: TRBJ1-1; v_call: TRBV6-2/TRBV6-3; d_call: TRBD1; clone_size: few; cdr3_aa: CASSDRGPASNTEAFF; cdr3_nt: TGTGCCAGCTCTGATAGGGGGCCCGCTTCGAACACTGAAGCTTTCTTT
j_call: TRBJ2-1; v_call: TRBV6-5; d_call: .; clone_size: few; cdr3_aa: CASSRLRRDNEQFF; cdr3_nt: TGTGCCAGCAGCCGCCTACGAAGGGACAATGAGCAGTTCTTC
j_call: TRBJ2-1; v_call: TRBV4-2; d_call: .; clone_size: .; cdr3_aa: CASSQAVQVVGYNEQFF; cdr3_nt: TGTGCCAGCAGCCAAGCTGTACAGGTAGTGGGCTACAATGAGCAGTTCTTC
j_call: TRBJ1-1; v_call: TRBV7-8; d_call: .; clone_size: many; cdr3_aa: CASSLGPAGASNTEAFF; cdr3_nt: TGTGCCAGCAGCTTAGGTCCTGCAGGGGCCAGTAACACTGAAGCTTTCTTT
j_call: TRBJ2-7; v_call: TRBV28; d_call: .; clone_size: .; cdr3_aa: CASSPRARGVYEQYF; cdr3_nt: TGTGCCAGCAGTCCAAGGGCCAGGGGGGTGTACGAGCAGTACTTC
j_call: TRBJ1-3; v_call: TRBV18; d_call: .; clone_size: many; cdr3_aa: CASSPTGTVGNTIYF; cdr3_nt: TGTGCCAGCTCACCTACCGGGACTGTTGGAAACACCATATATTTT
j_call: TRBJ1-2; v_call: TRBV24-1; d_call: .; clone_size: many; cdr3_aa: CATRASGFDYGYTF; cdr3_nt: TGTGCCACCAGAGCCTCCGGGTTCGACTATGGCTACACCTTC
j_call: TRBJ1-5; v_call: TRBV19; d_call: .; clone_size: .; cdr3_aa: CASGEGGINQPQHF; cdr3_nt: TGTGCCAGTGGAGAGGGGGGAATCAATCAGCCCCAGCATTTT
j_call: TRBJ2-2; v_call: TRBV12-3/TRBV12-4; d_call: TRBD1; clone_size: few; cdr3_aa: CASSFGTGLAGELFF; cdr3_nt: TGTGCCAGCAGTTTCGGGACAGGGCTAGCCGGGGAGCTGTTTTTT
j_call: TRBJ2-2; v_call: TRBV4-2; d_call: TRBD2; clone_size: .; cdr3_aa: CASGLVGDTGELFF; cdr3_nt: TGTGCCAGCGGACTAGTAGGGGACACCGGGGAGCTGTTTTTT
j_call: TRBJ1-1; v_call: TRBV29-1; d_call: .; clone_size: .; cdr3_aa: CSVLVNTEAFF; cdr3_nt: TGCAGCGTTTTGGTGAACACTGAAGCTTTCTTT
j_call: TRBJ1-4; v_call: TRBV7-2; d_call: .; clone_size: .; cdr3_aa: CASSLGLGNEKLFF; cdr3_nt: TGTGCCAGCAGCTTAGGGTTGGGTAATGAAAAACTGTTTTTT
j_call: TRBJ1-1; v_call: TRBV7-2; d_call: .; clone_size: many; cdr3_aa: CASSLFSGDTEAFF; cdr3_nt: TGTGCCAGCAGCTTATTTTCAGGGGACACTGAAGCTTTCTTT
j_call: TRBJ2-3; v_call: TRBV12-3/TRBV12-4; d_call: TRBD2; clone_size: few; cdr3_aa: CASSLAGLASADTQYF; cdr3_nt: TGTGCCAGCAGTTTAGCGGGACTAGCAAGCGCAGATACGCAGTATTTT
j_call: TRBJ2-1; v_call: TRBV28; d_call: .; clone_size: .; cdr3_aa: CASSSTDFFGMNEQFF; cdr3_nt: TGTGCCAGCAGTTCTACGGACTTCTTCGGGATGAATGAGCAGTTCTTC
j_call: TRBJ2-2; v_call: TRBV24-1; d_call: .; clone_size: .; cdr3_aa: CATSDTVRAANTGELFF; cdr3_nt: TGTGCCACCAGTGATACTGTTCGAGCAGCGAACACCGGGGAGCTGTTTTTT
j_call: TRBJ1-1; v_call: TRBV7-2; d_call: TRBD1; clone_size: .; cdr3_aa: CASSLVGTGNTEAFF; cdr3_nt: TGTGCCAGCAGCTTAGTCGGGACAGGGAACACTGAAGCTTTCTTT
j_call: TRBJ1-5; v_call: TRBV6-2/TRBV6-3; d_call: .; clone_size: .; cdr3_aa: CASRDRDSFITQPQHF; cdr3_nt: TGTGCCAGCAGGGATCGTGACAGCTTTATAACTCAGCCCCAGCATTTT
j_call: TRBJ1-5; v_call: TRBV18; d_call: .; clone_size: few; cdr3_aa: CASSPRRGVVNQPQHF; cdr3_nt: TGTGCCAGCTCACCACGTCGAGGGGTTGTCAATCAGCCCCAGCATTTT
j_call: TRBJ1-2; v_call: TRBV20-1; d_call: .; clone_size: many; cdr3_aa: CSALGTNYGYTF; cdr3_nt: TGCAGTGCCCTGGGCACCAACTATGGCTACACCTTC
j_call: TRBJ2-2; v_call: TRBV11-2; d_call: .; clone_size: .; cdr3_aa: CASSQDTGELFF; cdr3_nt: TGTGCCAGCAGCCAGGACACCGGGGAGCTGTTTTTT
j_call: TRBJ2-2; v_call: TRBV27; d_call: .; clone_size: .; cdr3_aa: CASSLSIRTITGELFF; cdr3_nt: TGTGCCAGCAGTTTATCGATTAGGACTATAACCGGGGAGCTGTTTTTT
j_call: TRBJ1-1; v_call: TRBV19; d_call: .; clone_size: many; cdr3_aa: CASSNGVVGTEAFF; cdr3_nt: TGTGCCAGTAGTAACGGGGTAGTCGGCACTGAAGCTTTCTTT
j_call: TRBJ2-7; v_call: TRBV21-1; d_call: .; clone_size: few; cdr3_aa: CARLRDSHPPTYEQYF; cdr3_nt: TGTGCCAGGCTACGGGACAGCCACCCGCCCACCTACGAGCAGTACTTC